The rows below give T cell receptor beta chains drawn from one sample of a study of T cells in localized non-small cell lung cancer. Profiled with immunoSEQ multiplex PCR; TCRdb holds only in-frame clones, not every one. This sample has 650 to 800 clones, with 19% found just once. The specimen comprised lung tumor tissue, sampled before any cancer treatment. The receptor source for this set is a male donor at least 60 years old with stage III squamous cell lung carcinoma. CDR3s include the opening cysteine and the closing phenylalanine or tryptophan. D genes are given only for firm matches. Clone size is given for some rows only: seen once, a few or many times, or a class if the clone is expanded.

d_call	v_call	clone_size	j_call	cdr3_aa	cdr3_nt
.	TRBV7-4	medium-sized	TRBJ1-1	CASSFRVNTEAFF	TGTGCCAGCAGCTTCAGGGTGAACACTGAAGCTTTCTTT
TRBD1	TRBV7-8	.	TRBJ2-7	CASTDRGNYEQYF	TGTGCCAGCACCGACAGGGGGAACTACGAGCAGTACTTC
.	TRBV5-1	.	TRBJ2-3	CASSFSSGTDTQYF	TGCGCCAGCAGCTTTTCTTCCGGCACAGATACGCAGTATTTT
TRBD1	TRBV6-1	.	TRBJ1-2	CASSEGTGLYGYTF	TGTGCCAGCAGTGAAGGGACAGGGTTATATGGCTACACCTTC
.	TRBV14	.	TRBJ2-5	CASSQAGLPGETQYF	TGTGCCAGCAGCCAGGCGGGACTCCCCGGGGAGACCCAGTACTTC
.	TRBV19	once	TRBJ1-6	CASRGPVPPLHF	TGTGCCAGCCGCGGACCTGTTCCACCCCTCCACTTT
.	TRBV9	large	TRBJ2-7	CASSRDTSSYEQYF	TGTGCCAGCAGCCGGGACACCAGCTCCTACGAGCAGTACTTC
TRBD1	TRBV6-8	few	TRBJ2-6	CASSRTGASSGANVLTF	TGTGCCAGCAGCCGGACAGGCGCAAGCTCTGGGGCCAACGTCCTGACTTTC
.	TRBV11-3	medium-sized	TRBJ2-4	CASSLGVLAKNIQYF	TGTGCCAGCAGCTTGGGGGTCCTAGCCAAAAACATTCAGTACTTC
.	TRBV9	few	TRBJ2-4	CASTAGDSHPQYF	TGTGCCAGCACCGCCGGGGACTCCCACCCCCAGTACTTC
.	TRBV6-4	.	TRBJ1-4	CASSRHFLLFF	TGTGCCAGCAGCCGGCACTTCTTGCTGTTTTTT
.	TRBV6-8	.	TRBJ1-2	CASASGNFDGYTF	TGTGCCAGCGCGAGCGGGAATTTTGATGGCTACACCTTC
.	TRBV19	.	TRBJ1-5	CASSIGIHQPQHF	TGTGCCAGTAGTATAGGGATTCATCAGCCCCAGCATTTT
TRBD1	TRBV11-3	few	TRBJ1-6	CASSPAYATDRVLLIW	TGTGCCAGCAGCCCAGCGTATGCCACCGACAGGGTCTTATTGATTTGG
.	TRBV18	few	TRBJ1-2	CASSPLRDTNEANYGYTF	TGTGCCAGCTCACCTCTTCGGGACACCAACGAAGCTAACTATGGCTACACCTTC
.	TRBV11-3	large	TRBJ1-4	CASSPASGKGHEKLFF	TGTGCCAGCAGCCCGGCCTCGGGGAAGGGCCATGAAAAACTGTTTTTT